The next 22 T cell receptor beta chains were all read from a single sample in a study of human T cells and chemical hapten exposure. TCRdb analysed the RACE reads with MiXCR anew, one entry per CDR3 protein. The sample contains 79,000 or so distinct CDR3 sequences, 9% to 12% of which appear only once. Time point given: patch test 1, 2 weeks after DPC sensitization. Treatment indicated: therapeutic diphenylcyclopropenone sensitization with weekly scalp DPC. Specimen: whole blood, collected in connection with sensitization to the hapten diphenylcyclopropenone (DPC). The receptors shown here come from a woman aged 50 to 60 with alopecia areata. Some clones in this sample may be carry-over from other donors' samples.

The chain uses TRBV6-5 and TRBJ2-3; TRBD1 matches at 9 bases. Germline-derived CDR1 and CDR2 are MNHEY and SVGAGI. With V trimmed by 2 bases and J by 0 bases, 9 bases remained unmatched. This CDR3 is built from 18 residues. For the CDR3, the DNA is TGTGCCAGCAGTTACGGATCTACAGGGGGCTTTAGCACAGATACGCAGTATTTT. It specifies CASSYGSTGGFSTDTQYF.

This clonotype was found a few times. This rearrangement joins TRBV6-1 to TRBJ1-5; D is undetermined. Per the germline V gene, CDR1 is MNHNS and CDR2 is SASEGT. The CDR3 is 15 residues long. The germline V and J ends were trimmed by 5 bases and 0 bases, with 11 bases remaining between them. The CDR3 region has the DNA TGTGCCAGCAGTTGGGAAAGGCATAGCAATCAGCCCCAGCATTTT. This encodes CASSWERHSNQPQHF.

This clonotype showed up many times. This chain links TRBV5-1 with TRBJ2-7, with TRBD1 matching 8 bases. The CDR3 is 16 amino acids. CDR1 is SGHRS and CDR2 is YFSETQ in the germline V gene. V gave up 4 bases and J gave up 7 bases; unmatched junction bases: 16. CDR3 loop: CASSLTRDRGSGEQYF. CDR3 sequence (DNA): TGCGCCAGCAGCCTGACCAGAGACAGGGGTTCGGGGGAGCAGTACTTC.

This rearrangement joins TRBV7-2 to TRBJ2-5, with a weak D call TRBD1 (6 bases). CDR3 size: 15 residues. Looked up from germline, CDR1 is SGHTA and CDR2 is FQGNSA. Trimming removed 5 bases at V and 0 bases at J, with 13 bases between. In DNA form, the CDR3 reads TGTGCCAGCAGCCTGGACAGCTCGTACCAAGAGACCCAGTACTTC. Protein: CASSLDSSYQETQYF.

This chain's CDR3 is CASSRPQNTEAFF. CDR3 coding DNA: TGTGCCAGCAGTCGACCACAGAACACTGAAGCTTTCTTT. The chain uses TRBV6-2 or TRBV6-3 and TRBJ1-1; D uncertain. The length of the CDR3 is 13 residues. From germline, CDR1 is MNHEY and CDR2 SVGEGT. Trimming removed 5 bases from V and 1 base from J, with 8 bases in between.

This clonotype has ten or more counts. The CDR3 region is CSARGGRTEAFF. Here the CDR3 DNA reads TGCAGTGCTAGAGGGGGCAGGACTGAAGCTTTCTTT. The V call is TRBV20-1, the J call TRBJ1-1; D is possibly TRBD1 (5 bases). This CDR3 contains 12 residues. V gave up 1 base and J gave up 5 bases, with 8 bases separating them. Germline-derived CDR1 and CDR2 are DFQATT and SNEGSKA (reference sequence).

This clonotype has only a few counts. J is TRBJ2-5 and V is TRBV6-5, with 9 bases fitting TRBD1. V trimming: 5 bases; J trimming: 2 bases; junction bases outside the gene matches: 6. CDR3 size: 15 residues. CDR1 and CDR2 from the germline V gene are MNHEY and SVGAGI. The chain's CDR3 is CASSRTGVGQETQYF. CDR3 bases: TGTGCCAGCAGTAGGACAGGGGTCGGACAAGAGACCCAGTACTTC.

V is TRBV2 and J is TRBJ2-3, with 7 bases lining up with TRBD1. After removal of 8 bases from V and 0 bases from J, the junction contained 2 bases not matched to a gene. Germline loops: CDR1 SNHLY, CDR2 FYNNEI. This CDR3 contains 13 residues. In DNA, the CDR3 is TGTGCCAGCCGGGGACAGAGCACAGATACGCAGTATTTT. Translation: CASRGQSTDTQYF.

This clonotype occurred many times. CDR3 sequence reads: CSASGPALGENIQYF. CDR3 coding DNA: TGCAGTGCTAGTGGCCCAGCACTGGGTGAAAACATTCAGTACTTC. This sequence joins TRBV20-1 and TRBJ2-4, with D unclear. The CDR3 totals 15 residues. Trimming stripped 3 bases from V and 5 bases from J, with 17 bases between. Germline assignment: CDR1 DFQATT and CDR2 SNEGSKA (reference sequence).

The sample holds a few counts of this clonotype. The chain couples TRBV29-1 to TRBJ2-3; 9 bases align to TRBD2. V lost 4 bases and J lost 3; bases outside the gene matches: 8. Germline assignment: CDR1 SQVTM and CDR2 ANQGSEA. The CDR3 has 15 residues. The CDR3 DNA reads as TGCAGCGTTGGGTCCCCTAGCGGGAAGACAGATACGCAGTATTTT. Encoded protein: CSVGSPSGKTDTQYF.

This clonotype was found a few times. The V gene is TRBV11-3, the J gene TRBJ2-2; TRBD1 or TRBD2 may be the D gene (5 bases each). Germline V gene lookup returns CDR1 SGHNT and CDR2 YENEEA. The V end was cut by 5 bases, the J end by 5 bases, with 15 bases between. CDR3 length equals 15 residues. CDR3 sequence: CASSRDGRLTGELFF. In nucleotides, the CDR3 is TGTGCCAGCAGCCGGGACGGACGGTTAACCGGGGAGCTGTTTTTT.

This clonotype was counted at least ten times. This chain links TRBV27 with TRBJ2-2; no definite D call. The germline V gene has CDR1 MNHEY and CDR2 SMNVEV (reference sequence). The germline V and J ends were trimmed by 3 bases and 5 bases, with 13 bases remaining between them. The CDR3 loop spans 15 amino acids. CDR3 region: CASSFRAALTGELFF. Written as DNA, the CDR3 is TGTGCCAGCAGTTTTCGGGCCGCCCTAACCGGGGAGCTGTTTTTT.

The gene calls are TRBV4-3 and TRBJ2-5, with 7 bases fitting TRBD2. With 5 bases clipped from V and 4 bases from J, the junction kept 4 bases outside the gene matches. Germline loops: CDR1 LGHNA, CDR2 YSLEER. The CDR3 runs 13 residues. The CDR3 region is CASSYGEGETQYF. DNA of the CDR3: TGCGCCAGCAGCTACGGGGAGGGAGAGACCCAGTACTTC.

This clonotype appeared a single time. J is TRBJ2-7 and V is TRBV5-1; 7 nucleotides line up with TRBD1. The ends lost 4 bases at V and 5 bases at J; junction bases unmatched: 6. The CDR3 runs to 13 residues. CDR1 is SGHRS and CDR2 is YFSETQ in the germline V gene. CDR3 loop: CASSRTGDHEQYF. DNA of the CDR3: TGCGCCAGCAGCAGAACAGGGGACCACGAGCAGTACTTC.

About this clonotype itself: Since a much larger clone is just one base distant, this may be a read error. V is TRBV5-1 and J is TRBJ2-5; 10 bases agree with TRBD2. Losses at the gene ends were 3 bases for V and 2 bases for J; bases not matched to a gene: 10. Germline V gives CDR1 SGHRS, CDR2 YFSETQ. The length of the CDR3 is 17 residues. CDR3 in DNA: TGCGCCAGCAGCTCGTTAGGGACTAGCGAGAGACAAGAGACCCAGTACTTC. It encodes CASSSLGTSERQETQYF.

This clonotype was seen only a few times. CDR3 sequence: CASSHARTTTGEQFF. The CDR3 nucleotides read TGCGCCAGCAGCCACGCAAGGACCACTACAGGGGAGCAGTTCTTC. This chain connects TRBV4-3 to TRBJ2-1; tentative D call: TRBD1 (6 bases). The CDR3 loop spans 15 amino acids. In germline, CDR1 is LGHNA, CDR2 YSLEER. Between the trimmed V and J ends, which lost 3 bases and 10 bases, there was a span of 19 bases.

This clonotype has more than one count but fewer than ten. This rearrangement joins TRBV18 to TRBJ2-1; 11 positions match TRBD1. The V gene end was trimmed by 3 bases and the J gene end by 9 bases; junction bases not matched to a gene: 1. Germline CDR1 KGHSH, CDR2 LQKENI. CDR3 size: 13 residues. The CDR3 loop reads CASSPGTGGEQFF. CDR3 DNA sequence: TGTGCCAGCTCACCCGGGACAGGGGGTGAGCAGTTCTTC.

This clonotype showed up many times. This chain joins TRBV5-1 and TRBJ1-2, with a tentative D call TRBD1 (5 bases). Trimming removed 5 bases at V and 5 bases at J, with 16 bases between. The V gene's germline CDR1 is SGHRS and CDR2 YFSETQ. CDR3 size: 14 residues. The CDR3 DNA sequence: TGCGCCAGCAGTGTCCGTGGGACCGCATATGGCTACACCTTC. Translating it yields CASSVRGTAYGYTF.

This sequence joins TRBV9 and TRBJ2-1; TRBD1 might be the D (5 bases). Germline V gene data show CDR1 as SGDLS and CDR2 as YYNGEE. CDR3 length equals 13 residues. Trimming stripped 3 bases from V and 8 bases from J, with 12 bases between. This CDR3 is CASSADLGHEQFF. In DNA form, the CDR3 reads TGTGCCAGCAGCGCCGACCTGGGGCATGAGCAGTTCTTC. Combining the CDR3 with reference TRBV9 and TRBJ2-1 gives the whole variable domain DSGVTQTPKHLITATGQRVTLRCSPRSGDLSVYWYQQSLDQGLQFLIQYYNGEERAKGNILERFSAQQFPDLHSELNLSSLELGDSALYFCASSADLGHEQFFGPGTRLTVL.

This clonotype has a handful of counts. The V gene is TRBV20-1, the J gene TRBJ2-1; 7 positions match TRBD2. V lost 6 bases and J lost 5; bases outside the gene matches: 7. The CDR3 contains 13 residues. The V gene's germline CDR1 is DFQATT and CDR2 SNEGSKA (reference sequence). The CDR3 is CSANGGGHNEQFF. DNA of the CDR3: TGCAGTGCCAACGGGGGAGGGCACAATGAGCAGTTCTTC.

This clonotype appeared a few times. The CDR3, as DNA: TGTGCCAGTAGTTATCTAGACTCTGGCACAGATACGCAGTATTTT. Translating it yields CASSYLDSGTDTQYF. This chain uses TRBV19 with TRBJ2-3; no definite D call. Germline V gene lookup returns CDR1 LNHDA and CDR2 SQIVND (reference sequence). V lost 5 bases and J 1 base, leaving 13 bases between the germline ends. The CDR3 contains 15 residues.

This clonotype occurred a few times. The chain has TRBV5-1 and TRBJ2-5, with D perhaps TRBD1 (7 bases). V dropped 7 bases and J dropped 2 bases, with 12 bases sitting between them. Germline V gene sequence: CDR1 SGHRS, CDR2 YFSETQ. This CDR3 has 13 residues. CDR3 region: CASGGTEQETQYF. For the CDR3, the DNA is TGCGCCAGCGGCGGGACAGAGCAAGAGACCCAGTACTTC.